What follows describes a single TCR beta chain. Per the study methods: Amplification from reference gene primers served as the basis for estimated nucleated cell counts. This table comes from immunoSEQ multiplex PCR, and its TCRdb copy is limited to in-frame clones, with some not included. That table furnishes V, J and clone size, whereas the DNA furnished D and trimming. The data contain some 180,000 clones, roughly 80% of them seen just once; the ten biggest clones take up about 12%. This specimen comes from a study of blood T cell repertoires in COVID-19. Study overall: There were acute and convalescent COVID-19 samples, and they came from the United States, Italy and Spain. Sample material is recorded as cDNA or gDNA derived from T cells, B-cell-depleted T cells, or PBMCs.

Trimming left V 6 bases short and J 0 bases short, with 12 bases between. CDR3 length: 15 amino acids. CDR1 and CDR2 from the germline V gene are SNHLY and FYNNEI. The chain recombines TRBV2 with TRBJ1-5; TRBD1 is a possible D gene (6 bases). Sequenced input: peripheral blood. This clonotype originated in a woman older than 75 with COVID-19, enrolled during active disease. The chain's CDR3 is CASRQDSYSNQPQHF. DNA for the CDR3: TGTGCCAGCAGGCAGGACAGCTATAGCAATCAGCCCCAGCATTTT.